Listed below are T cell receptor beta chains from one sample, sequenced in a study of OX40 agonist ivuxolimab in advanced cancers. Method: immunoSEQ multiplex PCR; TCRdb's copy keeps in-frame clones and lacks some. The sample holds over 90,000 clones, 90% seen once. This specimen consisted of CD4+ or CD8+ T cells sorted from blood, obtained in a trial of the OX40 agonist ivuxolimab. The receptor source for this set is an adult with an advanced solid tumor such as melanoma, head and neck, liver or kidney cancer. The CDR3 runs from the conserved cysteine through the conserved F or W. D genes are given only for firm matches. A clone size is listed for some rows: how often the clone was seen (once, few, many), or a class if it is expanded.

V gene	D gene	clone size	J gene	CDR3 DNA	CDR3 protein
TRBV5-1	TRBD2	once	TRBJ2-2	TGCGCCAGCAGCTTGTGGGGGGGTGTGAACACCGGGGAGCTGTTTTTT	CASSLWGGVNTGELFF
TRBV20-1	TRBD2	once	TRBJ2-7	TGCAGTGTAGGGAGGGCCGGCGAGCAGTACTTC	CSVGRAGEQYF
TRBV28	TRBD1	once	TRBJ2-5	TGTGCCAGCAGTTTAGTGGGACAGGGTCAGACCCAGTACTTC	CASSLVGQGQTQYF
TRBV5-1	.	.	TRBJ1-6	TGCGCCAGCAGCTTACAGGGACTATATAATTCACCCCTCCACTTT	CASSLQGLYNSPLHF
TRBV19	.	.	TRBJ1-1	TGTGCCAGTATTCCATACGACAGGAGGATGGGGAACACTGAAGCTTTCTTT	CASIPYDRRMGNTEAFF
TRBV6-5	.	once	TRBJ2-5	TGTGCCAGCAGTTACTCTGACGAGAGCCAGTACTTC	CASSYSDESQYF
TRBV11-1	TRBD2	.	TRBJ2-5	TGTGCCAGCAGCCGAAGACTAGCGGGGGGAGAGACCCAGTACTTC	CASSRRLAGGETQYF
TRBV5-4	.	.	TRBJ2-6	TGTGCCAGCAGCTTGGAAGGTTCAAGGGCCAACGTCCTGACTTTC	CASSLEGSRANVLTF
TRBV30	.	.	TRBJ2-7	TGTGCCTGGAGCCAGGCGGACGAGCAGTACTTC	CAWSQADEQYF
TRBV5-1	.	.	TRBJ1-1	TGCGCCAGCAGCCAAGGGATATCGAACACTGAAGCTTTCTTT	CASSQGISNTEAFF
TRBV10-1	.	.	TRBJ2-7	TGCGCCAGCAGTGTCGGGGGTTCTAACTACGAGCAGTACTTC	CASSVGGSNYEQYF
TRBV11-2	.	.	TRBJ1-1	TGTGCCAGCAGCTTAGCTCGGGGGGCGCGGAGGAGTAAAGCTTTCTTT	CASSLARGARRSKAFF
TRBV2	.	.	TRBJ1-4	TGTGCCAGCATGACCCGCGTAACAGGTCCTGGGGAAAAACTGTTTTTT	CASMTRVTGPGEKLFF
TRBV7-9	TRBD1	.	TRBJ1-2	TGTGCCAGCAGTTGGACAGGGGGTGGCTACACCTTC	CASSWTGGGYTF
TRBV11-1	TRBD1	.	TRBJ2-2	TGTGCCAGCAGCATTCACGGGACAGGGGTTGGCGGGGAGCTGTTTTTT	CASSIHGTGVGGELFF
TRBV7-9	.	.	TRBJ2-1	TGTGCCAGCAGGGCCAAAACCAGGTTAAACAATGAGCAGTTCTTC	CASRAKTRLNNEQFF
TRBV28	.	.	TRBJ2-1	TGTGCCAGCAGTCTTCCGGGACAACAGCAGTTCTTC	CASSLPGQQQFF
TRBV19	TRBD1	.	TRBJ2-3	TGTGCCAGTAGTGGGGACAGGGATCATAGCACAGATACGCAGTATTTT	CASSGDRDHSTDTQYF
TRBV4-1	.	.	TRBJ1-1	TGCGCCAGCAGCTATTCCGGGGCCGGGGACACTGAAGCTTTCTTT	CASSYSGAGDTEAFF
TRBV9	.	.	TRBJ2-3	TGTGCCAGCAGCGTAGGCCCGGGAGATACGCAGTATTTT	CASSVGPGDTQYF
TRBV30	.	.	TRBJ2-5	TGTGCCTCCTCGGGGACTCGAAACCCTCAAGAGACCCAGTACTTC	CASSGTRNPQETQYF
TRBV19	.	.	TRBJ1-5	TGTGCCAGTAGGGCCAATAATCAGCCCCAGCATTTT	CASRANNQPQHF
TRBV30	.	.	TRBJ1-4	TGTGCCTGGAGTGCCTCCGGGGTAACTAATGAAAAACTGTTTTTT	CAWSASGVTNEKLFF
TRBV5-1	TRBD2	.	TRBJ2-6	TGCGCCAGCAGCCGGGAGGGGCAGTCCTTCTCTGGGGCCAACGTCCTGACTTTC	CASSREGQSFSGANVLTF
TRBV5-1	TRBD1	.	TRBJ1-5	TGCGCCAGCAGCCCGGGACAGGGGGGAAATCAGCCCCAGCATTTT	CASSPGQGGNQPQHF
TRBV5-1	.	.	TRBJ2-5	TGCGCCAGCAGCTTGAATGGCAGGGAAGGAGAGACCCAGTACTTC	CASSLNGREGETQYF